These 19 T cell receptor beta chains share one sample of origin, sequenced in a study of T cell changes during pregnancy in multiple sclerosis. Assay used: immunoSEQ multiplex PCR; TCRdb lists only in-frame clones, some missing. The sample carries approximately 48,000 clones, 90% recorded once. The sample in question was CD8+ T cells from peripheral blood mononuclear cells, obtained before pregnancy. All receptors come from a female donor with multiple sclerosis, enrolled in a pregnancy study.

V gene TRBV7-9 combines with J gene TRBJ2-7, with D possibly matching TRBD1 (5 bases). The CDR3 totals 13 residues. Germline-derived CDR1 and CDR2 are SEHNR and FQNEAQ (reference sequence). Trimming shortened V by 5 bases and J by 4 bases, and 12 bases separated the two germline ends. The CDR3: CASSRNQGYEQYF. The DNA for the CDR3 is TGTGCCAGCAGCCGTAATCAGGGATACGAGCAGTACTTC.

The V and J genes are TRBV6-5 and TRBJ2-1, with a tentative D call TRBD1 (6 bases). The CDR3 length is 11 residues. V was shortened by 8 bases and J by 7 bases, with 9 bases between the two germline ends. Germline-derived CDR1 and CDR2 are MNHEY and SVGAGI. As DNA, the CDR3 is TGTGCCAGCTTAACAGGGAATGAGCAGTTCTTC. Encoded protein: CASLTGNEQFF.

The V gene is TRBV13, the J gene TRBJ2-5; TRBD1 agrees at 10 bases. CDR1 PRHDT and CDR2 FYEKMQ come from the germline V gene (reference sequence). The CDR3 contains 16 residues. V gave up 3 bases and J gave up 1 base; unmatched junction bases: 5. The DNA of the CDR3 is TGTGCCAGCAGCTTGGGTTGGGACAGGGGCCAAGAGACCCAGTACTTC. Translating gives CASSLGWDRGQETQYF.

The chain's CDR3 is CASSPDTSYNEQFF. The CDR3 DNA is TGTGCCAGCAGTCCGGACACTTCCTACAATGAGCAGTTCTTC. The gene calls are TRBV6-4 and TRBJ2-1; D is perhaps TRBD1 (5 bases). The CDR3 length is 14 residues. In germline, CDR1 is MRHNA, CDR2 SNTAGT. V was trimmed by 5 bases and J by 1 base, leaving 9 bases between them.

A single count supports this clone. This sequence joins TRBV27 and TRBJ1-1; perhaps TRBD1 as D (5 bases). CDR3 length: 14 amino acids. Germline CDR1 is MNHEY and CDR2 is SMNVEV (reference sequence). Trimming removed 1 base at V and 5 bases at J, with 11 bases between. The CDR3 sequence: CASSLLVSGTEAFF. The CDR3 bases are TGTGCCAGCAGTTTATTGGTCTCAGGGACTGAAGCTTTCTTT.

The chain is built from TRBV4-3 and TRBJ2-1; TRBD2 matches 13 bases. Germline-derived CDR1 and CDR2 are LGHNA and YSLEER. The length of the CDR3 is 21 residues. J lost 1 base, V lost 3 bases, and 15 bases had no gene match. CDR3 sequence reads: CASSHASMGLAGYRSYNEQFF. The CDR3 coding sequence is TGCGCCAGCAGCCACGCGTCTATGGGACTAGCGGGGTATAGGTCCTACAATGAGCAGTTCTTC.

The genes are TRBV5-8 and TRBJ2-3, with TRBD2 matching over 8 bases. V was pared by 2 bases and J by 4 bases, with 9 bases of the junction left unmatched. There are 16 residues in the CDR3. Germline V lookup: CDR1 SGHTS, CDR2 YDEGEE. CDR3 amino acids: CASSFGTSGGADTQYF. DNA for the CDR3: TGTGCCAGCAGCTTCGGGACTAGTGGGGGTGCAGATACGCAGTATTTT.

The chain carries TRBV7-9 and TRBJ2-5, with a possible D match to TRBD2 (5 bases). This CDR3 contains 15 residues. CDR1 is SEHNR, CDR2 FQNEAQ, per germline (reference sequence). V lost 5 bases and J 2 bases, leaving 15 bases between the germline ends. The CDR3 loop reads CASSPPVDLQETQYF. The CDR3 bases are TGTGCCAGCAGCCCCCCGGTGGACTTGCAAGAGACCCAGTACTTC.

The chain couples TRBV11-1 to TRBJ2-6, with D possibly TRBD1 on 6 matching bases. The CDR3 runs 15 residues. Deletions cut 3 bases from V and 0 bases from J, with 6 bases between. Per the germline V gene, CDR1 is SGHAT and CDR2 is FQDESV (reference sequence). The CDR3 coding sequence is TGTGCCAGCAGCTTGACAGGCTCTGGGGCCAACGTCCTGACTTTC. This encodes CASSLTGSGANVLTF.

The CDR3 nucleotides read TGTGCCAGCAGTAAGAGGACCGCCGGGGACTACACCTTC. Its translation is CASSKRTAGDYTF. The chain recombines TRBV6-5 with TRBJ1-2; no reliable D call. The germline V gene has CDR1 MNHEY and CDR2 SVGAGI. This CDR3 spans 13 amino acids. Trimming stripped 5 bases from V and 10 bases from J, with 17 bases between.

CDR3 amino acids: CASSSGLWGGTTSTDTQYF. The CDR3 region has the DNA TGTGCCAGCAGCTCGGGTCTCTGGGGGGGGACAACTAGCACAGATACGCAGTATTTT. The chain links TRBV7-2 to TRBJ2-3; a possible D gene is TRBD2 (7 bases). CDR1 is SGHTA and CDR2 is FQGNSA in the germline V gene. Trimming took off 4 bases at V and 0 bases at J, with 23 bases between the two ends. This CDR3 is built from 19 residues.

The rearrangement joins TRBV6-4 to TRBJ2-1, with 8 positions matching TRBD1. V lost 3 bases and J lost 4; bases outside the gene matches: 5. This CDR3 region has 15 residues. The germline V gene encodes CDR1 MRHNA and CDR2 SNTAGT. The CDR3 region has the DNA TGTGCCAGCAGTGAGACGGGACAGGATTACAATGAGCAGTTCTTC. Translated, it gives CASSETGQDYNEQFF.

This sequence joins TRBV13 and TRBJ1-5; unclear D gene. Germline V gene lookup returns CDR1 PRHDT and CDR2 FYEKMQ (reference sequence). Trimming took 2 bases from V and 4 from J, leaving 9 bases between them. The CDR3 runs to 14 residues. The CDR3 is CASSLPGRNQPQHF. CDR3 DNA sequence: TGTGCCAGCAGCTTACCAGGTCGAAATCAGCCCCAGCATTTT.

The genes are TRBV5-8 and TRBJ1-4; the D is unclear. V was cut by 0 bases and J by 6 bases, with 15 bases left in between. In germline, CDR1 is SGHTS, CDR2 YDEGEE. This CDR3 is built from 16 residues. The CDR3 reads CASSLVIGATYEKLFF. The CDR3 DNA reads as TGTGCCAGCAGCTTGGTTATTGGAGCTACCTATGAAAAACTGTTTTTT. Supplemented by reference TRBV5-8 and TRBJ1-4, the full variable domain reads EAGVTQSPTHLIKTRGQQATLRCSPISGHTSVYWYQQALGLGLQFLLWYDEGEERNRGNFPPRFSGRQFPNYSSELNVNALELEDSALYLCASSLVIGATYEKLFFGSGTQLSVL.

The rearrangement joins TRBV6-6 to TRBJ1-4; weak D call: TRBD1 (6 bases). Trimming stripped 4 bases from V and 0 bases from J, with 9 bases between. CDR3 size: 15 residues. Germline loops: CDR1 MNHNY, CDR2 SVGAGI (reference sequence). CDR3 sequence: CASSLTGTTNEKLFF. The CDR3 coding sequence is TGTGCCAGCAGTTTAACAGGGACAACTAATGAAAAACTGTTTTTT.

The chain recombines TRBV5-4 with TRBJ2-3; D unresolved. Per the germline V gene, CDR1 is SGHNT and CDR2 is YYREEE (reference sequence). The ends were cut back, 4 bases at V and 2 bases at J, with 14 bases in the middle. There are 15 residues in the CDR3. The CDR3 reads CASSKSDWFTDTQYF. The CDR3 DNA is TGTGCCAGCAGCAAGAGTGACTGGTTCACAGATACGCAGTATTTT.

The rearrangement uses TRBV9 and TRBJ2-3; 7 nucleotides align to TRBD2. V lost 3 bases, J lost 1 base, and 8 bases stayed unmatched. Germline loops: CDR1 SGDLS, CDR2 YYNGEE. The CDR3 has 16 amino acids. CDR3 bases: TGTGCCAGCAGCGATCGTTTTGCGGGGGGCACAGATACGCAGTATTTT. It translates to CASSDRFAGGTDTQYF.

The chain recombines TRBV11-3 with TRBJ2-5, with 8 positions matching TRBD1. This CDR3 contains 16 residues. Germline assignment: CDR1 SGHNT and CDR2 YENEEA. Losses at the gene ends were 0 bases for V and 5 bases for J; bases not matched to a gene: 8. The CDR3 coding sequence is TGTGCCAGCAGCTTAGAAGAGACAGGGGTACATGAGACCCAGTACTTC. Protein product: CASSLEETGVHETQYF. The full variable domain, in which reference TRBV11-3 and TRBJ2-5 provide the parts outside the CDR3, is EAGVVQSPRYKIIEKKQPVAFWCNPISGHNTLYWYLQNLGQGPELLIRYENEEAVDDSQLPKDRFSAERLKGVDSTLKIQPAELGDSAVYLCASSLEETGVHETQYFGPGTRLLVL.

The J gene is TRBJ2-2, the V gene TRBV5-5; D is possibly TRBD2 (5 bases). Germline values: CDR1 SGHKS, CDR2 YYEKEE (reference sequence). V was trimmed by 4 bases and J by 6 bases, leaving 10 bases between them. The CDR3 has 13 amino acids. DNA for the CDR3: TGTGCCAGCAGCCTCGGAGGTTCCGGGGAGCTGTTTTTT. It yields the protein CASSLGGSGELFF.